This TCR beta chain is drawn from a study of cytomegalovirus exposure and HLA in healthy donors. This CDR3 is 15 amino acids long. Germline V lookup: CDR1 MDHEN, CDR2 SYDVKM. The V segment lost 2 bases and the J segment 6 bases; nucleotides outside the gene matches: 9. PCR involved 60 Vbeta and 13 Jbeta primers. Libraries were prepared by immunoSEQ multiplex PCR; TCRdb keeps only in-frame clonotypes and omits some of them. The table records around 130,000 clones, around 70% of them present only once. In regard to this clone: As yet, its antigen is unknown.

Findings of the study overall: As immune exposure information, only CMV serostatus was available.

This TCR derives from a woman aged 40 to 50 in good health and CMV-seropositive. The sequencing input was PBMCs. This chain joins TRBV28 and TRBJ1-2, with 7 positions matching TRBD1. CDR3: CASSLTVTGRNGYTF. The CDR3 DNA follows: TGTGCCAGCAGTTTAACAGTGACAGGGAGGAATGGCTACACCTTC.